Shown below are 3 T cell receptor beta chains from a single sample sequenced in a study of read filtering for tumor transcriptome and immune sequencing. The library was built from around 0.4 ug RNA with molecular barcoded adaptors for alpha/delta and beta/gamma chains. MiXCR, applied by TCRdb to the reads, yields one record per CDR3 protein. The sample has about 90,000 distinct CDR3 sequences, 9% to 15% seen once. What was sequenced was a population of CD138-negative cells sorted from bone marrow. The receptors here all came from a donor aged 40 or older with multiple myeloma.

This clonotype was seen many times. The V gene is TRBV5-1, the J gene TRBJ2-7; D possibly corresponds to TRBD1 (6 bases). Germline V gene lookup returns CDR1 SGHRS and CDR2 YFSETQ. The CDR3 covers 12 residues. V was pared by 4 bases and J by 3 bases, with 8 bases between. CDR3 amino acids: CASSVQGYEQYF. In DNA, the CDR3 is TGCGCCAGCAGCGTACAGGGCTACGAGCAGTACTTC.

At least ten counts were recorded for this clonotype. The V and J genes are TRBV5-1 and TRBJ2-1, with D perhaps TRBD1 or TRBD2 (6 bases each). The CDR3 has 15 amino acids. Germline V gene lookup returns CDR1 SGHRS and CDR2 YFSETQ. V was cut by 0 bases and J by 10 bases, with 17 bases left in between. The CDR3 DNA is TGCGCCAGCAGCTTGGACCTAGGAGGGGGGCGAGAGCAGTTCTTC. Translated, it gives CASSLDLGGGREQFF.

This clonotype was seen at least ten times. CDR3 loop: CSGRVSYNEQFF. Here the CDR3 DNA reads TGCAGCGGCAGGGTGTCCTACAATGAGCAGTTCTTC. The gene calls are TRBV29-1 and TRBJ2-1, with a tentative D call TRBD1 (5 bases). Germline values: CDR1 SQVTM, CDR2 ANQGSEA. The V end lost 7 bases, the J end lost 1 base, and 8 bases lay between the germline ends. The CDR3 spans 12 residues.